This is a list of T cell receptor beta chains from one sample in a study of CD8 T cells in Susac syndrome. TCRdb itself ran the immunoSEQ multiplex PCR reads through MiXCR, one entry per CDR3 protein. The repertoire includes some 60,000 distinct CDR3 sequences, around 94% of them detected once, and just under 0.2% sits in the top ten. Sequenced input: CD8+ T cells from PBMCs. The receptors here all came from a human donor in good health. Each CDR3 is given with its conserved first and last residue. A D gene is named only where the DNA matches it firmly. The size of a clone is reported for some rows only, either as once, few or many, or as a class for expanded clones.

J,V,size,D,DNA,CDR3
TRBJ2-1,TRBV5-1,NA,TRBD2,TGCGCCAGCAGCTTGGCCAGGCTAGGGACTAGCGGGCCTGTTGAGAATGAGCAGTTCTTC,CASSLARLGTSGPVENEQFF
TRBJ1-3,TRBV10-3,NA,NA,TGTGCCATCAGTGAGTCGATGACAGATTTCTCTGGAAACACCATATATTTT,CAISESMTDFSGNTIYF
TRBJ1-4,TRBV5-6,NA,NA,TGTGCCAGCAGCAAGGGCCCCGGGTACGGTGAAAAACTGTTTTTT,CASSKGPGYGEKLFF
TRBJ1-2,TRBV10-3,NA,TRBD1,TGTGCCATCAGTAAGGACAGGGAACTGAACTATGGCTACACCTTC,CAISKDRELNYGYTF
TRBJ2-7,TRBV6-6,NA,NA,TGTGCCAGCACCCCGGACGGCCTATCCTACGAGCAGTACTTC,CASTPDGLSYEQYF
TRBJ2-1,TRBV7-9,NA,TRBD2,TGTGCCAGCAGCTCTATCAGACTAGCGGAATACAATGAGCAGTTCTTC,CASSSIRLAEYNEQFF
TRBJ2-3,TRBV21-1,NA,NA,TGTGCCAGCAGCATGGGGGTAAACGGGGATACGCAGTATTTT,CASSMGVNGDTQYF
TRBJ2-3,TRBV7-9,NA,NA,TGTGCCAGCAGCCCATTGGGGACGGCTACAGATACGCAGTATTTT,CASSPLGTATDTQYF
TRBJ2-7,TRBV28,NA,TRBD1,TGTGCCAGCAGTTCGGTCCGGGACAGGGACCTATACGAGCAGTACTTC,CASSSVRDRDLYEQYF
TRBJ2-1,TRBV6-5,NA,NA,TGTGCCAGCAGTCTATCAGCGGGTGGGATGCCTGAGCAGTTCTTC,CASSLSAGGMPEQFF
TRBJ2-2,TRBV21-1,NA,NA,TGTGCCAGCCGGGCGGGGGGGAACACCGGGGAGCTGTTTTTT,CASRAGGNTGELFF
TRBJ1-2,TRBV2,NA,TRBD1,TGTGCCAGCAGTTCCGACAGGGTTGGCTATGGCTACACCTTC,CASSSDRVGYGYTF
TRBJ2-7,TRBV29-1,NA,TRBD1,TGCAGCGTTGAAGAGGGCGACAGGGGACGAGGAGAGCAGTACTTC,CSVEEGDRGRGEQYF
TRBJ2-2,TRBV4-1,once,TRBD1,TGCGCCAGCAGCCAAGGACAGGGCGGTGGGGAGCTGTTTTTT,CASSQGQGGGELFF
TRBJ2-2,TRBV30,NA,TRBD1,TGTGCCTGGGATGACAGGGGCGCCGGGGAGCTGTTTTTT,CAWDDRGAGELFF
TRBJ1-1,TRBV19,NA,NA,TGTGCCAGTAGTATGTTCCCCCAGGAAGCTTTCTTT,CASSMFPQEAFF